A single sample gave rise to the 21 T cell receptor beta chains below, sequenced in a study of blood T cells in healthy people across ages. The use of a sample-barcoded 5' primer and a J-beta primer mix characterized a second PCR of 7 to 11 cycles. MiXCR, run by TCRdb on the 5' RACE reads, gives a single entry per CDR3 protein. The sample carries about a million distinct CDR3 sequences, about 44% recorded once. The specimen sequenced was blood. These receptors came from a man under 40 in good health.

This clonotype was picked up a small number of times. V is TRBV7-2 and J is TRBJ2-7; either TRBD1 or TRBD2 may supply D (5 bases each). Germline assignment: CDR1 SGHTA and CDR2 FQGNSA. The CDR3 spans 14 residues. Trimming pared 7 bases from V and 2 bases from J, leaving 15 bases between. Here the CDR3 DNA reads TGTGCCAGCACCGAAGGGACGGTTACCTACGAGCAGTACTTC. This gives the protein CASTEGTVTYEQYF.

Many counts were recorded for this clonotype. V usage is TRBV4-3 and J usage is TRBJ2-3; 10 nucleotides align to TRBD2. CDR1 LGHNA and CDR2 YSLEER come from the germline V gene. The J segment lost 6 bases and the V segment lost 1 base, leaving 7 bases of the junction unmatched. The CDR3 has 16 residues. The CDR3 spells CASSQGAGSGGDTQYF. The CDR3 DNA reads TGCGCCAGCAGCCAAGGGGCAGGTAGCGGGGGGGATACGCAGTATTTT.

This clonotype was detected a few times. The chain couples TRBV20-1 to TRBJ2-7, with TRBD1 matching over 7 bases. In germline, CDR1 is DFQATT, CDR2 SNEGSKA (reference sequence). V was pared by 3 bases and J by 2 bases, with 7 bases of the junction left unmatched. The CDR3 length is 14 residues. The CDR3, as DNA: TGCAGTGCTAGCGGGGACAGCCAGGCCTACGAGCAGTACTTC. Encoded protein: CSASGDSQAYEQYF.

The CDR3 coding sequence is TGCAGTGCTAGGCCAGGTATCTACGAGCAGTACTTC. This encodes CSARPGIYEQYF. The chain couples TRBV20-1 to TRBJ2-7; no clear D. The length of the CDR3 is 12 residues. The germline V and J ends were trimmed by 3 bases and 3 bases, with 9 bases remaining between them. Germline lookup yields CDR1 DFQATT and CDR2 SNEGSKA (reference sequence).

The CDR3 reads CASSSGAGGTEAFF. CDR3 nucleotides: TGTGCCAGCTCGTCCGGGGCAGGGGGCACTGAAGCTTTCTTT. The V call is TRBV18, the J call TRBJ1-1, with 7 bases aligning to TRBD1. After removal of 6 bases from V and 4 bases from J, the junction contained 8 bases not matched to a gene. The CDR3 loop spans 14 amino acids. The V gene's germline CDR1 is KGHSH and CDR2 LQKENI.

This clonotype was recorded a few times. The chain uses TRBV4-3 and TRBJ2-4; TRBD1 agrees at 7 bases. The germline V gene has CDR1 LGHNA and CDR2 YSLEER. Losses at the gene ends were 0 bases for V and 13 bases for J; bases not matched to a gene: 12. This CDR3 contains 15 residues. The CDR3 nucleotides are TGCGCCAGCAGCCAAGACCCGGGACAGAGCTACCAGCAGTACTTC. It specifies CASSQDPGQSYQQYF.

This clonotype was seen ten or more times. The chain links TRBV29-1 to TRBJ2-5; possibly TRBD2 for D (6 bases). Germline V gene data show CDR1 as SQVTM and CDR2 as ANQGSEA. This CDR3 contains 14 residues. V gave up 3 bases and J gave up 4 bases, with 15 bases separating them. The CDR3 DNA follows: TGCAGCGTTGATTCGGTTCGGAGGGGAGAGACCCAGTACTTC. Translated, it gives CSVDSVRRGETQYF.

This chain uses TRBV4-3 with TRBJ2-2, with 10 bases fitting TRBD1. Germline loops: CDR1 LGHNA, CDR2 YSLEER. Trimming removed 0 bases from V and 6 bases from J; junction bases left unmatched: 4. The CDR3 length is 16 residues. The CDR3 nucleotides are TGCGCCAGCAGCCAAGAAGGGACAGGGGCTGCCGGGGAGCTGTTTTTT. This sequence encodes CASSQEGTGAAGELFF.

The CDR3 bases are TGTGCCAGCAGGCGACAGGGCCTCTCCTATAATTCACCCCTCCACTTT. It specifies CASRRQGLSYNSPLHF. This chain uses TRBV27 with TRBJ1-6, with 7 bases identical to TRBD1. Germline CDR1 reads MNHEY; CDR2 reads SMNVEV (reference sequence). The CDR3 loop spans 16 amino acids. V shed 6 bases, J shed 0 bases, and the junction held 5 bases outside the gene matches.

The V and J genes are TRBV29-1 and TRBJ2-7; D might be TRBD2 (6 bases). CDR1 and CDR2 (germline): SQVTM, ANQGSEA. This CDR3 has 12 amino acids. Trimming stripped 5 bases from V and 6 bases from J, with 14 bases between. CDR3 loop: CSVLAGTAEQYF. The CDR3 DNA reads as TGCAGCGTTCTCGCAGGGACTGCCGAGCAGTACTTC.

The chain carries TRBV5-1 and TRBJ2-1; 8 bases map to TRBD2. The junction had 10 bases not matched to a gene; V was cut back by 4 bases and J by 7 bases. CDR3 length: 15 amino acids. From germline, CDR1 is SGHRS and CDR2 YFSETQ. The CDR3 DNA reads TGCGCCAGCAGCCCGGGAGGGGGGAGAAGAAATGAGCAGTTCTTC. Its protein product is CASSPGGGRRNEQFF. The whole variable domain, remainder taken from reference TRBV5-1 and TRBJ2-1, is KAGVTQTPRYLIKTRGQQVTLSCSPISGHRSVSWYQQTPGQGLQFLFEYFSETQRNKGNFPGRFSGRQFSNSRSEMNVSTLELGDSALYLCASSPGGGRRNEQFFGPGTRLTVL.

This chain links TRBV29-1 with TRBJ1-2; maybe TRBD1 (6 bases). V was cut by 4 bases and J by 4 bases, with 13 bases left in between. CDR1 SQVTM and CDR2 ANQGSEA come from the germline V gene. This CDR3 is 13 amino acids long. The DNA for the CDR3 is TGCAGCGTTGTCAGCGGGGGCAGCTATGGCTACACCTTC. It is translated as CSVVSGGSYGYTF.

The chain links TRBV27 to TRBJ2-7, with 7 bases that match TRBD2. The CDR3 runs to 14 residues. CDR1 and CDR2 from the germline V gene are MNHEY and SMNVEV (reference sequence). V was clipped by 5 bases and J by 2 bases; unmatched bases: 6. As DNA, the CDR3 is TGTGCCAGCAGTCCTTCCCGGGAGGCCTACGAGCAGTACTTC. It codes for CASSPSREAYEQYF.

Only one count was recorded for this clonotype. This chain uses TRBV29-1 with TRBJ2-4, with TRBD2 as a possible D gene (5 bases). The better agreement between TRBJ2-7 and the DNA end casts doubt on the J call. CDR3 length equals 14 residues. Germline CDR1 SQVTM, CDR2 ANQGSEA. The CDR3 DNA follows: TGCAGCGTCGCCGTCGGGGTTGGCCCCTACGAGCAGTACTTC. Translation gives CSVAVGVGPYEQYF.

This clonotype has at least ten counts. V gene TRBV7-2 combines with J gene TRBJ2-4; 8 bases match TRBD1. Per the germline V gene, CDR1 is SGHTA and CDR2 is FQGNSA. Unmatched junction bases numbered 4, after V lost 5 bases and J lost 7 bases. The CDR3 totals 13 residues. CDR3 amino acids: CASSTDRGNIQYF. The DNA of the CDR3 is TGTGCCAGCAGCACTGACAGGGGTAACATTCAGTACTTC. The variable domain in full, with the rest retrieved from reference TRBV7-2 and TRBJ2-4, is GAGVSQSPSNKVTEKGKDVELRCDPISGHTALYWYRQSLGQGLEFLIYFQGNSAPDKSGLPSDRFSAERTGGSVSTLTIQRTQQEDSAVYLCASSTDRGNIQYFGAGTRLSVL.

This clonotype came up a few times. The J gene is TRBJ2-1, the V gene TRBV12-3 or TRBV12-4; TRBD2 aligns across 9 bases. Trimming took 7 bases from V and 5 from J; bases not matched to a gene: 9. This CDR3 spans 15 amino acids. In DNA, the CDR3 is TGTGCCAGCACCCGAGGGTCTAGCGGGAACAATGAGCAGTTCTTC. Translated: CASTRGSSGNNEQFF.

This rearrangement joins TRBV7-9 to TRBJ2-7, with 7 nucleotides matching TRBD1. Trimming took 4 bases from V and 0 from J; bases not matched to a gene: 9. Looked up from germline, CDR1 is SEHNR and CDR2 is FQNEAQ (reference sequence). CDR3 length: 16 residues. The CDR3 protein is CASSSFTDRASYEQYF. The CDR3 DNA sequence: TGTGCCAGCAGCTCTTTTACTGACAGGGCCTCCTACGAGCAGTACTTC.

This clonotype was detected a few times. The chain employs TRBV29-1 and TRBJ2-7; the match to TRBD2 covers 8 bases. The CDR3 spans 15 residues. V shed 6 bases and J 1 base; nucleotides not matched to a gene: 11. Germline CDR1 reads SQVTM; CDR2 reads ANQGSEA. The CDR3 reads CSVDSSAGGSYEQYF. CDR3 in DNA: TGCAGCGTCGACAGCTCGGCGGGGGGTTCCTACGAGCAGTACTTC.

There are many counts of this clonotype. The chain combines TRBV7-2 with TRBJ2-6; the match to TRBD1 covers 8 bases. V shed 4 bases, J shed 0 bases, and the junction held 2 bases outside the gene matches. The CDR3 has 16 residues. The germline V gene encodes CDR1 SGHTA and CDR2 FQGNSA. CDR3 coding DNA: TGTGCCAGCAGCTGGACAGGGAACTCTGGGGCCAACGTCCTGACTTTC. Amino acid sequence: CASSWTGNSGANVLTF. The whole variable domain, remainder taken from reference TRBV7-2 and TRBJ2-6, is GAGVSQSPSNKVTEKGKDVELRCDPISGHTALYWYRQSLGQGLEFLIYFQGNSAPDKSGLPSDRFSAERTGGSVSTLTIQRTQQEDSAVYLCASSWTGNSGANVLTFGAGSRLTVL.

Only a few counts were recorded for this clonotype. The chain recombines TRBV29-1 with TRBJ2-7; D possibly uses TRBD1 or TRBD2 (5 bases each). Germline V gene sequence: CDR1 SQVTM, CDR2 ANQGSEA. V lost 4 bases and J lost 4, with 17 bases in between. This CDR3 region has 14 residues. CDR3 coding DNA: TGCAGCGTTGGAACCGGGACCGTAAGATACGAGCAGTACTTC. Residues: CSVGTGTVRYEQYF.

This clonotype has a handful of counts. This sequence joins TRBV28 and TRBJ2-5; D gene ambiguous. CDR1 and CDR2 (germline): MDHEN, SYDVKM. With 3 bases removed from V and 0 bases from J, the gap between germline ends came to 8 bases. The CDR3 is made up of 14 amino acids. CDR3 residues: CASSFGQNQETQYF. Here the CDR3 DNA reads TGTGCCAGCAGTTTCGGGCAGAACCAAGAGACCCAGTACTTC.